The present entry profiles one T cell receptor (beta chain) with its context. Authors' analysis steps: From reference gene primer amplification, estimates of nucleated cell counts were derived. The method was immunoSEQ multiplex PCR; TCRdb's version includes in-frame clones alone and lacks a portion of them. That table furnishes V, J and clone size, whereas the DNA furnished D and trimming. The sample yields nearly 90,000 clones, around 90% seen once. The entry originates in a study of blood T cell repertoires in COVID-19. For the study at large: Acute and convalescent COVID-19 specimens originated in the United States, Italy and Spain. The cDNA or gDNA used as material had been derived from T cells, B-cell-depleted T cells, or PBMCs.

CDR3 size: 12 residues. Trimming took off 1 base at V and 8 bases at J, with 3 bases between the two ends. Germline V gene lookup returns CDR1 LGHDT and CDR2 YNNKEL (reference sequence). This TCR was sampled from a man younger than 35 with COVID-19, enrolled during active disease. Material: peripheral blood. V gene TRBV3-1 (or the pseudogene TRBV3-2) combines with J gene TRBJ1-6; D is unclear. In DNA form, the CDR3 reads TGTGCCAGCAGCCAAGCTGATTCACCCCTCCACTTT. Translating gives CASSQADSPLHF.